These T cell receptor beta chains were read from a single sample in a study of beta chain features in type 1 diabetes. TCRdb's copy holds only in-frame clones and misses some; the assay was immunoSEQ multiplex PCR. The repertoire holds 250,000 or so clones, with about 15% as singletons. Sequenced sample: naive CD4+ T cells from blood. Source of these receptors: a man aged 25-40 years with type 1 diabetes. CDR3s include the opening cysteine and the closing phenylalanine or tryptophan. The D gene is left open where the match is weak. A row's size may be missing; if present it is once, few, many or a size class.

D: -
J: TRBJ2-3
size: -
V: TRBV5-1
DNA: TGCGCCAGCAGCTTTTTGGGAGCGGCCGCAGATACGCAGTATTTT
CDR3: CASSFLGAAADTQYF

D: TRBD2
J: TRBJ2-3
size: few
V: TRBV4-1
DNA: TGCGCCAGCAGCCAAGATGGTAGCGGGTTGACAGATACGCAGTATTTT
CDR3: CASSQDGSGLTDTQYF

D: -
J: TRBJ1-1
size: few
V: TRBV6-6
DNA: TGTGCCAGCAGTCCTACAGTGAACACTGAAGCTTTCTTT
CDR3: CASSPTVNTEAFF

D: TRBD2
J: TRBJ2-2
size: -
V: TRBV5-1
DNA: TGCGCCAGCAGCCCAGCGGGAAGTTACACCGGGGAGCTGTTTTTT
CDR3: CASSPAGSYTGELFF

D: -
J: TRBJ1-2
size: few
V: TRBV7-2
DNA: TGTGCCAGCAGTCGGGGGACCTGGGAGGAAGGCTACACCTTC
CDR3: CASSRGTWEEGYTF

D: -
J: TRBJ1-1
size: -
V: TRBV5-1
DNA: TGCGCCAGCAGTCGCGGCGGCTTTGGCACTGAAGCTTTCTTT
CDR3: CASSRGGFGTEAFF

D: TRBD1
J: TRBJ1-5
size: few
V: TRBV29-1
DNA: TGCAGCGCCAGGGGGCCGCGGAGCAATCAGCCCCAGCATTTT
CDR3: CSARGPRSNQPQHF

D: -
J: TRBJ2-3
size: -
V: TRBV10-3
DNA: TGTGCCATCCGGCGGGGATCCGGCACAGATACGCAGTATTTT
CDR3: CAIRRGSGTDTQYF

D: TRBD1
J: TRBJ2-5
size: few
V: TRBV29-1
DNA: TGCAGCGTTGCCGCCGGGACAGCAAAAGAGACCCAGTACTTC
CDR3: CSVAAGTAKETQYF

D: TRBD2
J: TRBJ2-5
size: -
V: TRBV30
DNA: TGTGCCTGTGCTTCCGGGACTAGCGGGACAACCCAGTACTTC
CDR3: CACASGTSGTTQYF

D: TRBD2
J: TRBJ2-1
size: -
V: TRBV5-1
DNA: TGCGCCAGCAGCTTGGGGAGTAGCGGGGGGGCCGATGAGCAGTTCTTC
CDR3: CASSLGSSGGADEQFF

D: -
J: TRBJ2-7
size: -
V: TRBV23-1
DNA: TGCGCCAGCAGTCAATCAACCCAGATCTACGAGCAGTACTTC
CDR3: CASSQSTQIYEQYF

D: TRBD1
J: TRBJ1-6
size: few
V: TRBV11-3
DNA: TGTGCCAGCACCTTAGACAGGGATTCACCCCTCCACTTT
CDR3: CASTLDRDSPLHF

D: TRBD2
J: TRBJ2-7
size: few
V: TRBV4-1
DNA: TGCGCCAGCAGCGTCCCGGGGGGGGGATCCTACGAGCAGTACTTC
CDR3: CASSVPGGGSYEQYF

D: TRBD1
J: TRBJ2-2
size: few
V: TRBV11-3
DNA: TGTGCCAGCAGCTTAGATTTATTCCCGGGACAGCTGAACACCGGGGAGCTGTTTTTT
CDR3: CASSLDLFPGQLNTGELFF

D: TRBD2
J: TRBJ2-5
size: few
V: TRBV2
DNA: TGTGCCAGCAAAAGACTAGCGGCTCAAGAGACCCAGTACTTC
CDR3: CASKRLAAQETQYF

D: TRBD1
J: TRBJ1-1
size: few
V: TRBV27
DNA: TGTGCCAGCAGTTTATCCAGGGGGCTTAGATCTGAAGCTTTCTTT
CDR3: CASSLSRGLRSEAFF

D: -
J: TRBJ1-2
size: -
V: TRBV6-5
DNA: TGTGCCAGCAGTTATAGCAGGGAGGGATATGGCTACACCTTC
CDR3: CASSYSREGYGYTF

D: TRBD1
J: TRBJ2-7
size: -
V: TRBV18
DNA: TGTGCCAGCTCACCGGGACAGGGGGCGTCTGAGCAGTACTTC
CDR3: CASSPGQGASEQYF

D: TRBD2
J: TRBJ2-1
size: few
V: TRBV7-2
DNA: TGTGCCAGCAGCTTACTAGCGGGGCTCAATGAGCAGTTCTTC
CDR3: CASSLLAGLNEQFF

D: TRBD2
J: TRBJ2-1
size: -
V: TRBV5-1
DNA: TGCGCCAGCAGCCCCGTAGCGGGAGGGCCGGTTGACAATGAGCAGTTCTTC
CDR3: CASSPVAGGPVDNEQFF

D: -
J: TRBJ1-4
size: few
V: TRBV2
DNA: TGTGCCAGCAGTGAAGGTGGACAAAATAATGAAAAACTGTTTTTT
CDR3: CASSEGGQNNEKLFF

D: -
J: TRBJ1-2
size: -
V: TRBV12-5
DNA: TGTGCTAGTGGTTTGGGGACAAACTATGGCTACACCTTC
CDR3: CASGLGTNYGYTF

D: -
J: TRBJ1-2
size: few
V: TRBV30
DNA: TGTGCCTGGAGGGACAGCTATGGCTACACCTTC
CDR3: CAWRDSYGYTF

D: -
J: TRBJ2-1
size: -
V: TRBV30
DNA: TGTGCCTGGAGTTCGGGACTTGCTAACAATGAGCAGTTCTTC
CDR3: CAWSSGLANNEQFF

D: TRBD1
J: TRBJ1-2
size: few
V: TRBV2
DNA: TGTGCCAGCAGTCCCGGGACAGGGGGCATGAGCTACACCTTC
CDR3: CASSPGTGGMSYTF

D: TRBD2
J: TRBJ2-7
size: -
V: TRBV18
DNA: TGTGCCAGCTCACCAGGTGGCCAGCGGGAGAAGTACTTC
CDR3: CASSPGGQREKYF

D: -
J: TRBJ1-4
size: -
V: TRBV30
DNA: TGTGCCTGGACGGGAGTGCAAAGTGAAAAACTGTTTTTT
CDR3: CAWTGVQSEKLFF

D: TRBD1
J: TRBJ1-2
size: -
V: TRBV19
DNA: TGTGCCAGTACCCCCGGACAGGGGTATGGCTACACCTTC
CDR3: CASTPGQGYGYTF

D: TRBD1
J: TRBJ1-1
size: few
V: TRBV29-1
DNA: TGCAGCGCAGGACAGGGCAGAAACACTGAAGCTTTCTTT
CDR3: CSAGQGRNTEAFF

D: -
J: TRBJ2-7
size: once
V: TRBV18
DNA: TGTGCCAGCTCATTCGGGATTCCCTACGAGCAGTACTTC
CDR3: CASSFGIPYEQYF

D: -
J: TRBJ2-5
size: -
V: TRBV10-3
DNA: TGTGCCATCAGTCGGGTCCAAGAGACCCAGTACTTC
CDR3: CAISRVQETQYF

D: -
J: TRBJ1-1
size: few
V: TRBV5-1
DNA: TGCGCCAGCAGCTTCGAGGGCACTGAAGCTTTCTTT
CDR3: CASSFEGTEAFF

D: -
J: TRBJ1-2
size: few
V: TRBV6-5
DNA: TGTGCCAGCACCCGCGGGAAAGGAGGAGCCTATGGCTACACCTTC
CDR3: CASTRGKGGAYGYTF

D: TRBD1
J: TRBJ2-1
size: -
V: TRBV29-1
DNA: TGCAGCGTTGTTTCAGGGGGCCAAACCTACAATGAGCAGTTCTTC
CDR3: CSVVSGGQTYNEQFF

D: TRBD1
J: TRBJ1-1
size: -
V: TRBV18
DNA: TGTGCCAGCTCATTGACCGGGACAGCCAATACTGAAGCTTTCTTT
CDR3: CASSLTGTANTEAFF

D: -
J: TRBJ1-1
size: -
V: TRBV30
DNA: TGTGCCTGGAGGGGAGACACTGAAGCTTTCTTT
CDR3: CAWRGDTEAFF

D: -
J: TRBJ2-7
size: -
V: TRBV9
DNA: TGTGCCAGCAGCGAGGGGGGGGACCACTCCTACGAGCAGTACTTC
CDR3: CASSEGGDHSYEQYF

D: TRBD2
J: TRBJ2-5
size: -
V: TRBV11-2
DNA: TGTGCCAGCAGCTTAGGGACTAGCGGGGCCTTGGAGACCCAGTACTTC
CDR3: CASSLGTSGALETQYF

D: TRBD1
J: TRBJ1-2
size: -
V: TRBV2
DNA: TGTGCCGGCCTCGCTAACAGGGGAGGCTATGGCTACACCTTC
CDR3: CAGLANRGGYGYTF

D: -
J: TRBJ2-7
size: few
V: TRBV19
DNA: TGTGCCAGTAGTAGACAAGAAAGCTCCTACGAGCAGTACTTC
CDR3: CASSRQESSYEQYF

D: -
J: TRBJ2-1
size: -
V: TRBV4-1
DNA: TGCGCCAGCAGCCAAGCCGACAGACTCAATGAGCAGTTCTTC
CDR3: CASSQADRLNEQFF

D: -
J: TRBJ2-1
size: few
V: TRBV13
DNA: TGTGCCAGCAATTTCGGGGTGGATGAGCAGTTCTTC
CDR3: CASNFGVDEQFF

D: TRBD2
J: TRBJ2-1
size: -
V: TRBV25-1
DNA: TGTGCCAGCAGTCCCCGGGGGGAGCGGGGGGACCACAATGAGCAGTTCTTC
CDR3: CASSPRGERGDHNEQFF

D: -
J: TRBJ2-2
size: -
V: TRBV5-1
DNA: TGCGCCAGCAGAAGAGTGGGCGCGCTCACCGGGGAGCTGTTTTTT
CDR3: CASRRVGALTGELFF

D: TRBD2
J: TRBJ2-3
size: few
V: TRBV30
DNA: TGTGCCTGGAGAGTAGCGGGGGGCCCCACAGATACGCAGTATTTT
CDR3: CAWRVAGGPTDTQYF

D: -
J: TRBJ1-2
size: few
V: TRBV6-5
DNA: TGTGCCAGCAGGACCACAGGGAGAGGCTACACCTTC
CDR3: CASRTTGRGYTF

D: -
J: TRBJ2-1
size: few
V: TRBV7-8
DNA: TGTGCCAGCAGCTTAGCCGGCGGGCTTTACAATGAGCAGTTCTTC
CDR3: CASSLAGGLYNEQFF

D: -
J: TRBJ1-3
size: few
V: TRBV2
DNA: TGTGCCAGCAGTCTACCGGGACACCGATTT
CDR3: CASSLPGHRF

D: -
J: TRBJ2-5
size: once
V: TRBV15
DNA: TGTGCCACCAGCAGGGAGGGGGCGCGGGAGACCCAGTACTTC
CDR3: CATSREGARETQYF

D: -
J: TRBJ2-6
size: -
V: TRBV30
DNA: TGTGCCTGGAGTCCCCCGAGATCTGGGGCCAACGTCCTGACTTTC
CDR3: CAWSPPRSGANVLTF

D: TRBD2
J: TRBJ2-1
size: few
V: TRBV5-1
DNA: TGCGCCAGCAGCTTGGCTAGCGGGAGTATGTATGAGCAGTTCTTC
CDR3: CASSLASGSMYEQFF

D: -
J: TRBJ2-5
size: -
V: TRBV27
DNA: TGTGCCAGCAGTTTTATCAGCCCAGGTGGGGAGACCCAGTACTTC
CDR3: CASSFISPGGETQYF

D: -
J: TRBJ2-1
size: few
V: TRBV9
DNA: TGTGCCAGCAGGCGGACTACTTCGGACAATGAGCAGTTCTTC
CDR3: CASRRTTSDNEQFF